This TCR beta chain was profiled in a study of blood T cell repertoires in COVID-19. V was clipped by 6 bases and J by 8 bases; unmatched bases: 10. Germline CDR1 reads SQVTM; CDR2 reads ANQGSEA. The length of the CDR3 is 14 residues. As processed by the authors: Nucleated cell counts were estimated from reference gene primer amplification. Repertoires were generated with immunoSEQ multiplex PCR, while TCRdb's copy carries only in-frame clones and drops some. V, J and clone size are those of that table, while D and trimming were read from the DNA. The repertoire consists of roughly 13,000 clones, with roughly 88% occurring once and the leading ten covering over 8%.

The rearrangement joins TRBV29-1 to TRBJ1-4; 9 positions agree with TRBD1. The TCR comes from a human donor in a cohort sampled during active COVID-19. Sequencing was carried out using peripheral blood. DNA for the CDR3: TGCAGCGTGACCTACAGGGGGCAGGAAGAAAAACTGTTTTTT. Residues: CSVTYRGQEEKLFF.